The 17 T cell receptor beta chains below all came from one sample that was sequenced in a study of CD8+CD57+ T cells in acquired aplastic anemia. By flow cytometry, patients selected for sequencing had shown an expansion of CD8+CD57+ cells. For CDR3 and TCR beta VDJ profiling, genomic DNA was the template used. Each CDR3 protein is one row after TCRdb ran MiXCR on the reads. Here the sample spans around 200,000 distinct CDR3 sequences, roughly 65% being singletons. Material: sorted CD4+, CD8+, or CD8+CD57+ T cells (not recorded which) from PBMCs. The origin of the receptors is a human donor with aplastic anemia.

A few counts support this clonotype. The J gene is TRBJ2-6, the V gene TRBV7-9; 9 bases map to TRBD2. CDR1 SEHNR and CDR2 FQNEAQ come from the germline V gene (reference sequence). The CDR3 totals 15 residues. With 1 base clipped from V and 11 bases from J, the junction kept 6 bases outside the gene matches. CDR3 coding DNA: TGTGCCAGCAGCTTAGACCCTAGCGGGACCTACGTCCTGACTTTC. It yields the protein CASSLDPSGTYVLTF.

This clonotype was picked up many times. The V and J genes are TRBV7-8 and TRBJ2-3; 10 bases match TRBD2. CDR3 length equals 15 residues. Looked up from germline, CDR1 is SGHVS and CDR2 is FQNEAQ. Unmatched junction bases numbered 3, after V lost 1 base and J lost 5 bases. In DNA, the CDR3 is TGTGCCAGCAGCTTAGGGACTAGCGGTGGAGATACGCAGTATTTT. Residues: CASSLGTSGGDTQYF.

The V and J genes are TRBV7-9 and TRBJ2-7; tentatively, D is TRBD2 (6 bases). The CDR3 totals 14 residues. The V end was cut by 2 bases, the J end by 4 bases, with 12 bases between. From germline, CDR1 is SEHNR and CDR2 FQNEAQ (reference sequence). CDR3 sequence (DNA): TGTGCCAGCAGCTTAATGTGGGGGACTTACGAGCAGTACTTC. This codes for CASSLMWGTYEQYF.

The chain links TRBV5-6 to TRBJ2-7; D uncertain. This CDR3 region has 11 residues. Trimming cost V 6 bases and J 4 bases, with 8 bases left between them. Germline V gene lookup returns CDR1 SGHDT and CDR2 YYEEEE. CDR3 loop: CASKKEYEQYF. The CDR3, as DNA: TGTGCCAGCAAAAAGGAGTACGAGCAGTACTTC. The complete variable domain, with remaining parts taken from reference TRBV5-6 and TRBJ2-7, reads DAGVTQSPTHLIKTRGQQVTLRCSPKSGHDTVSWYQQALGQGPQFIFQYYEEEERQRGNFPDRFSGHQFPNYSSELNVNALLLGDSALYLCASKKEYEQYFGPGTRLTVT.

Points on this clonotype: An end of the junction does not agree with germline; a read error may underlie this. The CDR3, as DNA: TGTGCCAGTAGTATAGATCCGTCGGGACTGGGCTCTGGGGCCAATGTCCTGACTTTC. Its translation is CASSIDPSGLGSGANVLTF. The chain combines TRBV19 with TRBJ2-6; TRBD2 might be the D (6 bases). This CDR3 has 19 amino acids. Per germline, CDR1 LNHDA and CDR2 SQIVND (reference sequence).

This clonotype was picked up one time. This chain connects TRBV10-1 to TRBJ2-5; D possibly matches TRBD1 or TRBD2 (7 bases each). The CDR3 runs to 15 residues. Germline CDR1 WNHNN, CDR2 SYGVQD (reference sequence). Trimming took 10 bases from V and 1 from J, leaving 19 bases between them. The CDR3, as DNA: TGCGCCACGGCGAGGGGGCCGGGGGGCCAAGAGACCCAGTACTTC. Protein product: CATARGPGGQETQYF.

The chain joins TRBV5-1 to TRBJ2-7; D tentatively reads TRBD1 or TRBD2 (5 bases each). CDR3 length: 12 residues. Germline CDR1 SGHRS, CDR2 YFSETQ. Trimming cost V 4 bases and J 4 bases, with 9 bases left between them. DNA of the CDR3: TGCGCCAGCAGCGAGGGACCTTACGAGCAGTACTTC. This encodes CASSEGPYEQYF.

This sequence joins TRBV25-1 and TRBJ2-1; 14 positions match TRBD2. V shed 6 bases, J shed 8 bases, and the junction held 9 bases outside the gene matches. CDR3 length: 16 amino acids. CDR1 is MGHDK and CDR2 is SYGVNS in the germline V gene. The CDR3 loop reads CASSSPGLAGVDEQFF. The CDR3 nucleotides read TGTGCCAGCAGCTCTCCGGGACTAGCGGGAGTGGATGAGCAGTTCTTC.

This clonotype came up once. The conserved phenylalanine or tryptophan is not found at the CDR3 terminus, so this likely reflects a read error. The chain links TRBV29-1 to TRBJ1-1; D gene ambiguous. The CDR3 loop spans 11 amino acids. V was pared by 0 bases and J by 7 bases, with 6 bases between. Germline loops: CDR1 SQVTM, CDR2 ANQGSEA. CDR3 DNA: TGCAGCGTTGAAGACCCAGGTGAAGCTTTCTCT. Its protein is CSVEDPGEAFS.

This rearrangement joins TRBV7-9 to TRBJ1-1, with unresolved D. Germline V lookup: CDR1 SEHNR, CDR2 FQNEAQ (reference sequence). The CDR3 is 13 amino acids. The V gene lost 5 bases and the J gene lost 5 bases, with 12 bases spanning the gap. CDR3 sequence (DNA): TGTGCCAGCAGCCTACCCTCTACAACTGAAGCTTTCTTT. Translated, it gives CASSLPSTTEAFF.

This clonotype has ten or more counts. The V and J genes are TRBV12-3 or TRBV12-4 and TRBJ2-1; D might be TRBD2 (7 bases). This CDR3 is 16 amino acids long. Trimming removed 4 bases at V and 2 bases at J, with 15 bases between. CDR3 DNA sequence: TGTGCCAGCAGTTCCTCTGGGGGGGGCGCCTACAATGAGCAGTTCTTC. Encoded protein: CASSSSGGGAYNEQFF.

V is TRBV20-1 and J is TRBJ2-7; D is perhaps TRBD1 (6 bases). V shed 6 bases and J shed 6 bases, with 15 bases lying between them. Germline CDR1 is DFQATT and CDR2 is SNEGSKA (reference sequence). The length of the CDR3 is 12 residues. The CDR3 DNA is TGCAGTGCAGCCGGGACATTCCTCGAGCAGTACTTC. Protein product: CSAAGTFLEQYF.

A few counts support this clonotype. The J gene is TRBJ2-6, the V gene TRBV24-1, with a possible D match to TRBD1 (6 bases). Germline CDR1 is KGHDR and CDR2 is SFDVKD. This CDR3 contains 15 residues. Trimming shortened V by 5 bases and J by 1 base, and 8 bases separated the two germline ends. CDR3: CATSGRGSGANVLTF. CDR3 DNA: TGTGCCACCAGTGGCAGGGGATCTGGGGCCAACGTCCTGACTTTC.

The V call is TRBV4-2, the J call TRBJ1-1, with D tentatively TRBD1 (5 bases). The CDR3 contains 14 residues. Per the germline V gene, CDR1 is LGHNA and CDR2 is YNFKEQ. Trimming took 3 bases from V and 7 from J, leaving 15 bases between them. The CDR3, as DNA: TGTGCCAGCAGCCAGGACCTAACAGGAGATGAAGCTTTCTTT. Its protein is CASSQDLTGDEAFF.

The chain combines TRBV7-7 with TRBJ2-3, with 9 bases that match TRBD1. This CDR3 spans 15 amino acids. CDR1 and CDR2 from the germline V gene are SSHAT and FNYEAQ (reference sequence). The V gene end was trimmed by 3 bases and the J gene end by 5 bases; junction bases not matched to a gene: 6. The CDR3, as DNA: TGTGCCAGCAGCTTGAACAGGGGGCAGGGAGATACGCAGTATTTT. Amino acid sequence: CASSLNRGQGDTQYF.

This clonotype is a singleton in its sample. This chain joins TRBV7-3 and TRBJ1-2; no firm D call. The germline gives CDR1 SGHTA, CDR2 FQGTGA. V gave up 2 bases and J gave up 6 bases, with 19 bases separating them. The CDR3 consists of 16 residues. CDR3 residues: CASSLGRPLFPDGYTF. The CDR3 DNA reads TGTGCCAGCAGCTTAGGAAGGCCGCTTTTCCCTGATGGCTACACCTTC.

V gene TRBV25-1 combines with J gene TRBJ1-5; 9 bases are a match to TRBD1. The V gene end was trimmed by 8 bases and the J gene end by 1 base; junction bases not matched to a gene: 9. Germline-derived CDR1 and CDR2 are MGHDK and SYGVNS. This CDR3 contains 16 residues. Here the CDR3 reads CASSSQGAGSNQPQHF. The DNA for the CDR3 is TGTGCCAGCTCCTCACAGGGGGCGGGGAGCAATCAGCCCCAGCATTTT.